The source of this TCR beta chain is a study of blood T cell repertoires in COVID-19. Original methodology: Quantification of nucleated cells was approximated via reference gene primer amplification. The repertoire was sequenced with immunoSEQ multiplex PCR; TCRdb's copy has only in-frame clones and lacks some. D and trimming come from the DNA, and the V and J calls and clone size come from that table. The table lists under 200,000 clones, around 84% of them singletons, with approximately 8% in the top ten. This clonotype originated in a woman aged 45-59 years who had recovered from COVID-19. Material for sequencing was PBMCs or T cells enriched from blood (not recorded which).

The CDR3 sequence: CASSVGDRGTYEQYF. The CDR3 nucleotides read TGTGCCAGCAGCGTAGGGGACAGGGGTACCTACGAGCAGTACTTC. This rearrangement joins TRBV9 to TRBJ2-7; 10 bases map to TRBD1. The CDR3 runs 15 residues. J lost 2 bases, V lost 0 bases, and 2 bases had no gene match. Germline V CDR1 and CDR2: SGDLS, YYNGEE.